This entry concerns a single TCR beta chain. Germline loops: CDR1 SGHTA, CDR2 FQGNSA. CDR3 length: 16 amino acids. J gave up 1 base and V 5 bases, and 7 bases lay outside the gene matches. These data come from a study of blood T cell repertoires in COVID-19. Study-wide background: Samples taken during acute and convalescent COVID-19 were collected in the United States, Italy and Spain.

The protocol was immunoSEQ multiplex PCR, while the TCRdb copy is restricted to in-frame clones and leaves out a portion. Of hundreds of thousands of clones listed, under 95% are singletons. J is TRBJ2-1 and V is TRBV7-2, with 8 nucleotides matching TRBD2. This clonotype originated in a young woman who had recovered from COVID-19. Sequencing used peripheral blood. In DNA form, the CDR3 reads TGTGCCAGCAGCCACCCGGGACTAGGTTCCTACAATGAGCAGTTCTTC. Translating it yields CASSHPGLGSYNEQFF.